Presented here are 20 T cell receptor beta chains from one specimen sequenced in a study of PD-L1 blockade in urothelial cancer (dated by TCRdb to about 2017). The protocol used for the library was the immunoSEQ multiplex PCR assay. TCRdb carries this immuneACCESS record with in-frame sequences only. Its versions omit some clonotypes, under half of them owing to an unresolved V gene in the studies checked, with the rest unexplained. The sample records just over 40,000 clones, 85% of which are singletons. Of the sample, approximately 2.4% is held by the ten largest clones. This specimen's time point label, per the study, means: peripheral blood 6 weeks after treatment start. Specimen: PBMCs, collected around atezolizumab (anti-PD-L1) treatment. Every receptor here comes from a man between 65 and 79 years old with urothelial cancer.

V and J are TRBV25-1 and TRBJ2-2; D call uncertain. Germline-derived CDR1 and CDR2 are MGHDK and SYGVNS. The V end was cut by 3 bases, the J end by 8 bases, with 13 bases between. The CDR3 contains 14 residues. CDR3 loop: CASSDRLPVGELFF. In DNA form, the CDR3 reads TGTGCCAGCAGTGATCGTCTCCCCGTGGGGGAGCTGTTTTTT.

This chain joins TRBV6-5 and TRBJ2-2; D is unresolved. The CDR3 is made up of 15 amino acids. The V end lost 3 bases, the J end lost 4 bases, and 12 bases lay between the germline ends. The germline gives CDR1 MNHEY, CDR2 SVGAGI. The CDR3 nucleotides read TGTGCCAGCAGTTATGCCGTCTTGAGCACCGGGGAGCTGTTTTTT. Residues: CASSYAVLSTGELFF.

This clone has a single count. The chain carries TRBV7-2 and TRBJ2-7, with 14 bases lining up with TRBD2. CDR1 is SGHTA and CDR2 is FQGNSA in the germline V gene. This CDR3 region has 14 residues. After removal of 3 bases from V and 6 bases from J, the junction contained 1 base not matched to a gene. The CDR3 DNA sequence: TGTGCCAGCAGCTTGGGGACTAGCGGGAGCGAGCAGTACTTC. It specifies CASSLGTSGSEQYF.

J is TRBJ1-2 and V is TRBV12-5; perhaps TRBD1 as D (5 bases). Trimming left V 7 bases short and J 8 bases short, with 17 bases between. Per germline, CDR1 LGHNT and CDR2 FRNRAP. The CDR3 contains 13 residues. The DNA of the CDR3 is TGTGCTAGTGCCCAGGACACCGCTGGCGGCTACACCTTC. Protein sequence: CASAQDTAGGYTF.

The CDR3 protein is CASSLGLASDTQYF. In DNA form, the CDR3 reads TGTGCCAGCAGCCTGGGACTAGCGTCAGATACGCAGTATTTT. The V call is TRBV11-3, the J call TRBJ2-3; TRBD2 aligns across 10 bases. V trimming: 5 bases; J trimming: 4 bases; junction bases outside the gene matches: 3. CDR1 is SGHNT, CDR2 YENEEA, per germline. The CDR3 sequence is 14 residues long.

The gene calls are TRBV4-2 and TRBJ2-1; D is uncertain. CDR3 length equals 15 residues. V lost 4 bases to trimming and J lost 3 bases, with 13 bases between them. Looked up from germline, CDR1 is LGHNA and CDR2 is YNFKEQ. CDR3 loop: CASSRLISGYNEQFF. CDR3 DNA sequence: TGTGCCAGCAGCCGACTTATAAGTGGCTACAATGAGCAGTTCTTC.

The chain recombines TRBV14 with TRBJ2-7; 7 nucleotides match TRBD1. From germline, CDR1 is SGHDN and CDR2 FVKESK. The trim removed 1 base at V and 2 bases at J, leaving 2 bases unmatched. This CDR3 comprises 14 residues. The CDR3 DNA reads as TGTGCCAGCAGCCAAGGGACAGGAACCTACGAGCAGTACTTC. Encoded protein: CASSQGTGTYEQYF.

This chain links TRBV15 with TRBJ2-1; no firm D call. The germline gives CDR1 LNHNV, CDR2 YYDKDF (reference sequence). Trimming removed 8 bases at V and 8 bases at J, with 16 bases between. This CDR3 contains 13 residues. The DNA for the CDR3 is TGTGCCACCGCCCGCCGAGGTAGTGATGAGCAGTTCTTC. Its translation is CATARRGSDEQFF.

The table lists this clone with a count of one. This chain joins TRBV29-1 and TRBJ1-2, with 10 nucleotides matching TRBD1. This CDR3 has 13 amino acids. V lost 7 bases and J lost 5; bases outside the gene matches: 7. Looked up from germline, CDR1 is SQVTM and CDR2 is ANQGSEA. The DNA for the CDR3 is TGCAGCGGGGGGACAGGGGATTATTATGGCTACACCTTC. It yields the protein CSGGTGDYYGYTF.

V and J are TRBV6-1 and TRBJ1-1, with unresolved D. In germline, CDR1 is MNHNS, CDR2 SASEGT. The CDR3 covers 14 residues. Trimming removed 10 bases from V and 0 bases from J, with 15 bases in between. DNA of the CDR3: TGTGCCACCTCATACTCTTTAGTGAACACTGAAGCTTTCTTT. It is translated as CATSYSLVNTEAFF.

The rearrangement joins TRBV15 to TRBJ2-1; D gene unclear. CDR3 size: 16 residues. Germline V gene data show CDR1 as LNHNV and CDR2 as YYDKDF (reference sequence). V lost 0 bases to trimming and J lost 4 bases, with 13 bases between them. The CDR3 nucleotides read TGTGCCACCAGCAGAGATCTGGAGACTGGGTACAATGAGCAGTTCTTC. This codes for CATSRDLETGYNEQFF. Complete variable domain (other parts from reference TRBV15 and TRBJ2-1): DAMVIQNPRYQVTQFGKPVTLSCSQTLNHNVMYWYQQKSSQAPKLLFHYYDKDFNNEADTPDNFQSRRPNTSFCFLDIRSPGLGDTAMYLCATSRDLETGYNEQFFGPGTRLTVL.

The CDR3 is CASSLLAGWGNEQFF. The CDR3 DNA reads as TGTGCCAGCAGCTTACTAGCGGGATGGGGGAATGAGCAGTTCTTC. The genes are TRBV5-6 and TRBJ2-1; 10 bases line up with TRBD2. Germline V gene sequence: CDR1 SGHDT, CDR2 YYEEEE. This CDR3 has 15 residues. V shed 2 bases, J shed 7 bases, and the junction held 6 bases outside the gene matches. The whole variable domain, filled in from reference TRBV5-6 and TRBJ2-1, reads DAGVTQSPTHLIKTRGQQVTLRCSPKSGHDTVSWYQQALGQGPQFIFQYYEEEERQRGNFPDRFSGHQFPNYSSELNVNALLLGDSALYLCASSLLAGWGNEQFFGPGTRLTVL.

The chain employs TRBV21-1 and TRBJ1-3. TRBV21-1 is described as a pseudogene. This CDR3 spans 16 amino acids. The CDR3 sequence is CASSKALAGAGNTIYF. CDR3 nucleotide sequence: TGTGCCAGCAGCAAAGCGCTTGCCGGGGCTGGAAACACCATATATTTT.

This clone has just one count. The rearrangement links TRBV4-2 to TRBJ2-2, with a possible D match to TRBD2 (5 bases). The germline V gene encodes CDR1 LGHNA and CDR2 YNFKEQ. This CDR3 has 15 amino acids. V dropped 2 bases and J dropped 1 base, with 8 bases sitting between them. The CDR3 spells CASSQIEGNTGELFF. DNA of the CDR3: TGTGCCAGCAGCCAAATAGAGGGGAACACCGGGGAGCTGTTTTTT.

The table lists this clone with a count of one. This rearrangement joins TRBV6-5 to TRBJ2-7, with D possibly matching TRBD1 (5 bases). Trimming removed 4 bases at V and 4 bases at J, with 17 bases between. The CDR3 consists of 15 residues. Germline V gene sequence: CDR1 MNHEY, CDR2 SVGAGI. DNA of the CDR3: TGTGCCAGCAGTTTCGGACACCCCGGTTTATACGAGCAGTACTTC. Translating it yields CASSFGHPGLYEQYF.

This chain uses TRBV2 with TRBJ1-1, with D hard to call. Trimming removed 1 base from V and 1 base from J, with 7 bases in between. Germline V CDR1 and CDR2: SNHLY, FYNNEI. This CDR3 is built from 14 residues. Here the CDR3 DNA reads TGTGCCAGCAGTGAAGGGGCACAGAACACTGAAGCTTTCTTT. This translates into CASSEGAQNTEAFF.

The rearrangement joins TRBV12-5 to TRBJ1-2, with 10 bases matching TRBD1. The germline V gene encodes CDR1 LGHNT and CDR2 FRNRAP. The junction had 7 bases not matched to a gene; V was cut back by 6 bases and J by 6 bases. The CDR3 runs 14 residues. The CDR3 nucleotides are TGTGCTAGTGGATCCCACGGGACAGGGGATGGCTACACCTTC. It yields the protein CASGSHGTGDGYTF.

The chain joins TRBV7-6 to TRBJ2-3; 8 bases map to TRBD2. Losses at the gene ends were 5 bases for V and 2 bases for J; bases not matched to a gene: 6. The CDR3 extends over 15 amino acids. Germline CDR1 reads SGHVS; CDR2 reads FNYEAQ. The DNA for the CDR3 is TGTGCCAGCAGCCCGGGACTAGTCCTCACAGATACGCAGTATTTT. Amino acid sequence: CASSPGLVLTDTQYF.

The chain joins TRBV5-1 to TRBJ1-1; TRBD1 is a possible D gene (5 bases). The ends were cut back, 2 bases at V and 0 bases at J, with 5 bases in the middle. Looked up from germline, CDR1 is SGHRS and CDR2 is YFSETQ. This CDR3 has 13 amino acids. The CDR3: CASSLGVNTEAFF. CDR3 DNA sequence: TGCGCCAGCAGCTTAGGGGTGAACACTGAAGCTTTCTTT.

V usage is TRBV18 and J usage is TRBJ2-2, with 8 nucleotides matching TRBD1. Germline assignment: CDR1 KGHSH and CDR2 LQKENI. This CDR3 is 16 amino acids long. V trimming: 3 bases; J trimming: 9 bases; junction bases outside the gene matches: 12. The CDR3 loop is CASSPLGTGSSRELFF. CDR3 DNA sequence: TGTGCCAGCTCACCCCTCGGGACAGGAAGTTCCAGGGAGCTGTTTTTT.